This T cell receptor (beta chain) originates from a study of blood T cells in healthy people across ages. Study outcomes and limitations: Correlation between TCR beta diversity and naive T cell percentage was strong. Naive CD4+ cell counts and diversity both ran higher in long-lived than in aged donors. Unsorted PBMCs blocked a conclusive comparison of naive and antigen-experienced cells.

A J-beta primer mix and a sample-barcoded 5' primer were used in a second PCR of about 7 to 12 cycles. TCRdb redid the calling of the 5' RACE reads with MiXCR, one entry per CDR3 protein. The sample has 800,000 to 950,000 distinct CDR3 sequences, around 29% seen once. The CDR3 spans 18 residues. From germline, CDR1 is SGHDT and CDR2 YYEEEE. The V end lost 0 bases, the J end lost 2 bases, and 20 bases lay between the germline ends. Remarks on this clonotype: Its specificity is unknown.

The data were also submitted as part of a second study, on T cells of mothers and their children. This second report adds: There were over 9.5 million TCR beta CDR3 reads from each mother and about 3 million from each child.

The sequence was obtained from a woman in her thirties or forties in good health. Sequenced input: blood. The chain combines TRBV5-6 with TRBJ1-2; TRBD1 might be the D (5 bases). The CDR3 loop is CASSLVGTGKTWNYGYTF. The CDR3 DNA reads TGTGCCAGCAGCTTGGTCGGGACCGGGAAAACCTGGAACTATGGCTACACCTTC. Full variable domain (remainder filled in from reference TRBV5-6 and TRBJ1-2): DAGVTQSPTHLIKTRGQQVTLRCSPKSGHDTVSWYQQALGQGPQFIFQYYEEEERQRGNFPDRFSGHQFPNYSSELNVNALLLGDSALYLCASSLVGTGKTWNYGYTFGSGTRLTVV.